This T cell receptor (beta chain) was sequenced in a study of cytomegalovirus exposure and HLA in healthy donors. This CDR3 comprises 14 residues. CDR1 is SGHRS and CDR2 is YFSETQ in the germline V gene. V lost 0 bases, J lost 3 bases, and 9 bases lay in between. Vbeta (60) and Jbeta (13) primers were used in the PCR. The repertoire was sequenced with immunoSEQ multiplex PCR; TCRdb's copy has only in-frame clones and lacks some. This table holds 11,000 to 15,000 clones, approximately 57% found once. This receptor was taken from a woman in her 50s in good health and CMV-seropositive. The gene calls are TRBV5-1 and TRBJ1-1, with a possible D match to TRBD1 (5 bases). Sequencing was done on a sample of PBMCs. This chain's CDR3 is CASSLGQIYTEAFF. Here the CDR3 DNA reads TGCGCCAGCAGCTTGGGACAGATTTACACTGAAGCTTTCTTT.